These 3 T cell receptor beta chains originate from one sample sequenced in a study of beta chain features in type 1 diabetes. cDNA synthesis used the whole RNA isolate, giving expressed TCRB sequences. Clones were sequenced by immunoSEQ multiplex PCR, and TCRdb holds only the in-frame ones, with some missing. The sample has around 350,000 clones; around 12% are singletons. Specimen: naive CD4+ T cells from blood. These receptors were obtained from a man aged 18 to 30 in good health.

The genes are TRBV28 and TRBJ2-1; possible D gene TRBD2, 6 bases. Germline V gene lookup returns CDR1 MDHEN and CDR2 SYDVKM. Trimming removed 5 bases at V and 9 bases at J, with 14 bases between. The CDR3 sequence is 13 residues long. In nucleotides, the CDR3 is TGTGCCAGCAGTCCTGCATGGAGGGTTGAGCAGTTCTTC. Protein: CASSPAWRVEQFF.

This chain links TRBV7-2 with TRBJ2-1; 7 bases match TRBD2. This CDR3 spans 13 amino acids. Germline V gene data show CDR1 as SGHTA and CDR2 as FQGNSA. J lost 5 bases, V lost 6 bases, and 4 bases had no gene match. CDR3 nucleotides: TGTGCCAGCAGGCCTAGCGGAAACAATGAGCAGTTCTTC. Encoded protein: CASRPSGNNEQFF.

This clone has a handful of counts. V is TRBV28 and J is TRBJ2-7; the match to TRBD2 covers 10 bases. J lost 2 bases, V lost 5 bases, and 3 bases had no gene match. The CDR3 runs to 14 residues. Germline V gives CDR1 MDHEN, CDR2 SYDVKM. The CDR3 protein is CASSLSGGPYEQYF. CDR3 nucleotides: TGTGCCAGCAGTCTTAGCGGGGGGCCCTACGAGCAGTACTTC.